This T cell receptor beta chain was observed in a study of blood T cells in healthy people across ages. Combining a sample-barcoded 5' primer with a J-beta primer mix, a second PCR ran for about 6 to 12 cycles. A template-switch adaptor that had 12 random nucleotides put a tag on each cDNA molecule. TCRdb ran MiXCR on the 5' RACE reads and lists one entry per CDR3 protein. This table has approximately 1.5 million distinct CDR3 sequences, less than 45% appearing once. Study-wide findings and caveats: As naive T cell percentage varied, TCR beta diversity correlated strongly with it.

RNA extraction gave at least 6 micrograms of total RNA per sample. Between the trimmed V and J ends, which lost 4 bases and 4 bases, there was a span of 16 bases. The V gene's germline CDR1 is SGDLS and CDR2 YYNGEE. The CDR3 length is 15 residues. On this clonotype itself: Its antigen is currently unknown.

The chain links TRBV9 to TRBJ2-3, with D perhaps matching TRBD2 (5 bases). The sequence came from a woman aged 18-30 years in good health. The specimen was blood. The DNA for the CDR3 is TGTGCCAGCAGCCCCGAGCGAGGGAGTGCAGATACGCAGTATTTT. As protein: CASSPERGSADTQYF. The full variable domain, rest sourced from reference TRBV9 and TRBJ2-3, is DSGVTQTPKHLITATGQRVTLRCSPRSGDLSVYWYQQSLDQGLQFLIQYYNGEERAKGNILERFSAQQFPDLHSELNLSSLELGDSALYFCASSPERGSADTQYFGPGTRLTVL.